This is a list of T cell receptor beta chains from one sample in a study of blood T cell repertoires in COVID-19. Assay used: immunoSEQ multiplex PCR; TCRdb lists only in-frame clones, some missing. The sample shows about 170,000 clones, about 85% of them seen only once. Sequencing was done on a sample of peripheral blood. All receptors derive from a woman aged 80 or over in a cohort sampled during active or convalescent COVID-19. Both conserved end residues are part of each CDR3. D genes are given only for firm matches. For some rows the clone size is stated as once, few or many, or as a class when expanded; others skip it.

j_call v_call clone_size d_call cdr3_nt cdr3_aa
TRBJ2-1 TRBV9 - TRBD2 TGTGCCAGCAGCTTTCGAGGCGGGGGTTTCTACAATGAGCAGTTCTTC CASSFRGGGFYNEQFF
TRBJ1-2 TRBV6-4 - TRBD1 TGTGCCAGCAGAGAGTCGGGACAGGGGAAAGTAAACTATGGCTACACCTTC CASRESGQGKVNYGYTF
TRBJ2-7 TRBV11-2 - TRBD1 TGTGCCAGCAGCACGGGACAGACCTACGAGCAGTACTTC CASSTGQTYEQYF
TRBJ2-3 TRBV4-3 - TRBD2 TGCGCCAGCAGCCAAGTGGCTGGGGGGGGTAGCACAGATACGCAGTATTTT CASSQVAGGGSTDTQYF
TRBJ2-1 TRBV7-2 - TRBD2 TGTGCCGAAAGCTTAGAGGTTAGCGGGAGCAATGAGCAGTTCTTC CAESLEVSGSNEQFF
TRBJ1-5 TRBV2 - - TGTGCCAGCAGGGGAAGGATCGGGGAGGGGCCCCAGCATTTT CASRGRIGEGPQHF
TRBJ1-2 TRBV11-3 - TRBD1 TGTGCCAGCAGCGGCAGGGGGTCAGGGGTCTATGGCTACACCTTC CASSGRGSGVYGYTF
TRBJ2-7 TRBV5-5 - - TGTGCCAGCAGCTTGCCAGGCTACGAGCAGTACTTC CASSLPGYEQYF
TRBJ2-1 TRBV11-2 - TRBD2 TGTGCCAGCAGCCGTGAACTAGCGGGGACGTACAATGAGCAGTTCTTC CASSRELAGTYNEQFF
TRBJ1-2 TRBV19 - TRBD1 TGTGCCAGTAGTATCCTGACAGGGCCGAACTATGGCTACACCTTC CASSILTGPNYGYTF
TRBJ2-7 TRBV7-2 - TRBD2 TGTGCCAGCAGCTTAGTCCGGGGGGACCACGAGCAGTACTTC CASSLVRGDHEQYF
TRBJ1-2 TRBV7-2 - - TGTGCCAGCAGCTTAGCGGGGCATGGCTACACCTTC CASSLAGHGYTF
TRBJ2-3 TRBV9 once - TGTGCCAGCAGCGACGGAGGGGGCTTCTCCCTGGATACGCAGTATTTT CASSDGGGFSLDTQYF
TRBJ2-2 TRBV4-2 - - TGTGCCAGCAGCCAAGATTTAATGGGGGAGCTGTTTTTT CASSQDLMGELFF
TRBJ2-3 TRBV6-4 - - TGTGCCAGCAGTGGTGGGGAGTCCGCGACAGATACGCAGTATTTT CASSGGESATDTQYF
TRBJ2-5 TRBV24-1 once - TGTGCCACCAGTGATTGGAGGGGGCGAGAGACCCAGTACTTC CATSDWRGRETQYF
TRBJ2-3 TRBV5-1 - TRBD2 TGCGCCAGCAGCTTGAGGGCGGGGGGAAGGAGCACAGATACGCAGTATTTT CASSLRAGGRSTDTQYF
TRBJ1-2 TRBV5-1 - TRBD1 TGCGCCAGCAGCTCGGGACAGGGGGTTGGTGGCTACACCTTC CASSSGQGVGGYTF